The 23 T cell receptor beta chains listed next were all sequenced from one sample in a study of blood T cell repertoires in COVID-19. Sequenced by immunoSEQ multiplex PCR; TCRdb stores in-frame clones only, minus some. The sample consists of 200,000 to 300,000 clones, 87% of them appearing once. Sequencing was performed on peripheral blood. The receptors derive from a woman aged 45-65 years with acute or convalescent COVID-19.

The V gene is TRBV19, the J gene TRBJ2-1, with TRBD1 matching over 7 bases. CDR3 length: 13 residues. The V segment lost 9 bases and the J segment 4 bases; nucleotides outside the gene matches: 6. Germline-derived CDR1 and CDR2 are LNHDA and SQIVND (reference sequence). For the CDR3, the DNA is TGTGCCAGCACCCGGGACAGATACAATGAGCAGTTCTTC. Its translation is CASTRDRYNEQFF.

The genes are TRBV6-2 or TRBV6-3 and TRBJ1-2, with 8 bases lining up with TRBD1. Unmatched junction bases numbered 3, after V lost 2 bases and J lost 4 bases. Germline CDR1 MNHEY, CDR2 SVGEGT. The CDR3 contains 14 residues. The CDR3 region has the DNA TGTGCCAGCAGTTACGGGCAGGGGGCCTATGGCTACACCTTC. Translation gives CASSYGQGAYGYTF.

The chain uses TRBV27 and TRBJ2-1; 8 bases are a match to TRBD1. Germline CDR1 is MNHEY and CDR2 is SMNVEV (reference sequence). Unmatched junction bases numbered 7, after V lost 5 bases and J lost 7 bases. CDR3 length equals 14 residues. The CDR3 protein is CASSRYGQGNEQFF. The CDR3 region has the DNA TGTGCCAGCAGTCGATACGGACAGGGAAATGAGCAGTTCTTC.

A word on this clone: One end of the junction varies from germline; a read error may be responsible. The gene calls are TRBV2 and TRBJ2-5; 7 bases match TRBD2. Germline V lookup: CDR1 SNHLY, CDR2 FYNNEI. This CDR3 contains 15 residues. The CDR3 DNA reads TGTGCCAGGAGTGGCCGGGACTACCCTTTTGAGGCCCAGTACTTC. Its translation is CARSGRDYPFEAQYF.

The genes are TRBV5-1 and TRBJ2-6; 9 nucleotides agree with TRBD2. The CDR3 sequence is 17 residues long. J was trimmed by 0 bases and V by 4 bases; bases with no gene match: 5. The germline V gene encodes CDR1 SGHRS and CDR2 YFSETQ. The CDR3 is CASSRPTSGSGANVLTF. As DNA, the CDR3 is TGCGCCAGCAGCAGACCGACTAGCGGCTCTGGGGCCAACGTCCTGACTTTC.

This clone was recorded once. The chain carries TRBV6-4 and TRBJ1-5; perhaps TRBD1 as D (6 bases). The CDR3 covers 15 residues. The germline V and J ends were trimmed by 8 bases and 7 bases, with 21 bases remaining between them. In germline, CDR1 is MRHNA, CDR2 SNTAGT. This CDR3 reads CASSCFPGVRQPQHF. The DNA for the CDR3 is TGTGCCAGCTCTTGCTTTCCAGGGGTTCGCCAGCCCCAGCATTTT.

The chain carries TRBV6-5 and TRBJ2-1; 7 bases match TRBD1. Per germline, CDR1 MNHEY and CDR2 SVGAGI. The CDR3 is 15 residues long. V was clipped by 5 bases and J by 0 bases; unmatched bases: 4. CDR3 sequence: CASSRQGVSYNEQFF. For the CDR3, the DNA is TGTGCCAGCAGTAGACAGGGCGTCTCCTACAATGAGCAGTTCTTC.

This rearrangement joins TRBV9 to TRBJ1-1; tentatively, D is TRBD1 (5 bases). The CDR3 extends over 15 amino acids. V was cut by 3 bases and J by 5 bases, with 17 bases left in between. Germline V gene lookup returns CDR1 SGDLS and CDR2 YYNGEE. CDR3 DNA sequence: TGTGCCAGCAGCGCGCGCGGGGCTGGAAATACTGAAGCTTTCTTT. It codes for CASSARGAGNTEAFF.

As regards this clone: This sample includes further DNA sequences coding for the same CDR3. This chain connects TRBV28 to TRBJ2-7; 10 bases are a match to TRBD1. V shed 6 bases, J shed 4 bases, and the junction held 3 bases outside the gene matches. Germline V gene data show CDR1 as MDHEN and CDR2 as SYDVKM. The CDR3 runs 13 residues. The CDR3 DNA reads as TGTGCCAGCAGACCGGGACAGGGGTACGAGCAGTACTTC. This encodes CASRPGQGYEQYF.

The CDR3 spells CASSTTGQGNTEAFF. The CDR3 region has the DNA TGTGCCAGCAGCACTACGGGACAGGGGAACACTGAAGCTTTCTTT. This sequence joins TRBV5-4 and TRBJ1-1; TRBD1 matches at 9 bases. The CDR3 is made up of 15 amino acids. V lost 4 bases and J lost 1; bases outside the gene matches: 5. CDR1 is SGHNT and CDR2 is YYREEE in the germline V gene (reference sequence).

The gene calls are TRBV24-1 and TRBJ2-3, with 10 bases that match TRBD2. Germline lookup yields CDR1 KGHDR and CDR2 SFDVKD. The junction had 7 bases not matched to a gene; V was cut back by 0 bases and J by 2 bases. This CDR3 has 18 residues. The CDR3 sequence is CATSDLQRTSGYTDTQYF. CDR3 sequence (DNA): TGTGCCACCAGTGATTTGCAACGGACTAGCGGTTACACAGATACGCAGTATTTT.

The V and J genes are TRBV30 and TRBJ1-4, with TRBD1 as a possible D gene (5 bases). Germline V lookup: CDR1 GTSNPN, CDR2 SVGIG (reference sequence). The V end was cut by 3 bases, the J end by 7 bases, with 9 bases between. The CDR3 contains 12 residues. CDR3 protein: CAWRGVGEKLFF. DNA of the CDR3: TGTGCCTGGAGAGGGGTTGGTGAAAAACTGTTTTTT.

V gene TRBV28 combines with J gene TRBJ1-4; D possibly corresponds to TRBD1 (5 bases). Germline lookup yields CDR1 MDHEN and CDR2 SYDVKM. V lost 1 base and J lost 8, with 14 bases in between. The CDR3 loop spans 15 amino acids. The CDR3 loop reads CASSLSLGVREKLFF. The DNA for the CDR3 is TGTGCCAGCAGTTTATCGTTAGGGGTGAGAGAAAAACTGTTTTTT. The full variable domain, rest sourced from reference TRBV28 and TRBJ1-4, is DVKVTQSSRYLVKRTGEKVFLECVQDMDHENMFWYRQDPGLGLRLIYFSYDVKMKEKGDIPEGYSVSREKKERFSLILESASTNQTSMYLCASSLSLGVREKLFFGSGTQLSVL.

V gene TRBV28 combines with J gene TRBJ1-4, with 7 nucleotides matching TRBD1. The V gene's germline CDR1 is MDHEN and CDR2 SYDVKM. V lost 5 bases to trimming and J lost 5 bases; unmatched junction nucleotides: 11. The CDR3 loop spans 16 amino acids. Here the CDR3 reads CASSLYRQGVNEKLFF. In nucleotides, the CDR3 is TGTGCCAGCAGTCTCTATCGACAGGGCGTGAATGAAAAACTGTTTTTT.

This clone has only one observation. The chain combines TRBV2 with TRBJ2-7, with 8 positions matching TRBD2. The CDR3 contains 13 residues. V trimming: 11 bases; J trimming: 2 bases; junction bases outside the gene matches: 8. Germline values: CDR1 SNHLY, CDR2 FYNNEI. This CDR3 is CAGGLAHTYEQYF. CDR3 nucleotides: TGTGCCGGAGGACTAGCACACACCTACGAGCAGTACTTC.

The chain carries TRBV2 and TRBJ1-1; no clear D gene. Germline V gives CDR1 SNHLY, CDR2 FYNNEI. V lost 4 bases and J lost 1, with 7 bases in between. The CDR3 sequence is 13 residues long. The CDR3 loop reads CASSGRPNTEAFF. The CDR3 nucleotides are TGTGCCAGCAGTGGCAGGCCGAACACTGAAGCTTTCTTT.

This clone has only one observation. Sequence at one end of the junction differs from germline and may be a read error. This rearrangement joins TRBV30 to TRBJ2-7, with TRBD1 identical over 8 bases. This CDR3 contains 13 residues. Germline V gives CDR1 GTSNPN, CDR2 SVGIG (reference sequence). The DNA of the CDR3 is TGTGCCTGGAGTGGGTCGGACAGGGTCTTATCGAACTTC. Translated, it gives CAWSGSDRVLSNF.

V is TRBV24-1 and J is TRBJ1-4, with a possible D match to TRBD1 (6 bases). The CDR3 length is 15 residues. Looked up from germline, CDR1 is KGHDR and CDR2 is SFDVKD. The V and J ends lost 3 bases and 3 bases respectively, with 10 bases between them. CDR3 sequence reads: CATSDKTGPNEKLFF. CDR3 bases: TGTGCCACCAGTGATAAAACAGGGCCTAATGAAAAACTGTTTTTT.

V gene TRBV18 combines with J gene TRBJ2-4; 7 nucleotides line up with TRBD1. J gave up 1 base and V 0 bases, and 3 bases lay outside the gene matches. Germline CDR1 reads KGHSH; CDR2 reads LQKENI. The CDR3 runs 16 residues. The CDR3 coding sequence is TGTGCCAGCTCACCACCAGGGGGCCTGGCCAAAAACATTCAGTACTTC. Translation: CASSPPGGLAKNIQYF.

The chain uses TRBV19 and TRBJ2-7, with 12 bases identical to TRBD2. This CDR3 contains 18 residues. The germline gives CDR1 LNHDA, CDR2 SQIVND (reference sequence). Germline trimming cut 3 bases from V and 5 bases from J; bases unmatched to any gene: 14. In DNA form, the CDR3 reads TGTGCCAGTAGTATGAGGCTAGCGGGAGGGCCAAGACTCCACGAGCAGTACTTC. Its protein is CASSMRLAGGPRLHEQYF.

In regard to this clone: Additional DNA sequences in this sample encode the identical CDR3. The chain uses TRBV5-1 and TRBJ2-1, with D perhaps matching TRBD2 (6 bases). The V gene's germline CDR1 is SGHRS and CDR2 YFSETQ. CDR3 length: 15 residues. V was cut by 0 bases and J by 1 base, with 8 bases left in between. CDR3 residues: CASSLEGGSYNEQFF. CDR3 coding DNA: TGCGCCAGCAGCTTGGAAGGAGGGTCCTACAATGAGCAGTTCTTC.

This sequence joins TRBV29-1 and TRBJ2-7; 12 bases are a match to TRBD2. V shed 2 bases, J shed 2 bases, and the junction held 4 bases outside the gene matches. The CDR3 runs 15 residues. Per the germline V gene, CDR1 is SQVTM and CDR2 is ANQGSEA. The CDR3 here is CSVERRTSGTYEQYF. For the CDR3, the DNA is TGCAGCGTTGAAAGAAGGACTAGCGGGACCTACGAGCAGTACTTC.

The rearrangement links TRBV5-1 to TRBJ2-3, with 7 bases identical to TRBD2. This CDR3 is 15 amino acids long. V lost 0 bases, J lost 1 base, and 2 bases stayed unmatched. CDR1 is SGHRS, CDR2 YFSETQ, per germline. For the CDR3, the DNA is TGCGCCAGCAGCTTGGGCGGACTAGGCACAGATACGCAGTATTTT. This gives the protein CASSLGGLGTDTQYF.